This note documents a single T cell receptor (beta chain) sequence. Its antigen remains unidentified. These data come from a study of T cell repertoires in cytomegalovirus infection. At the level of the study: CMV infection plus the matching HLA type was flagged by public TCR beta signatures.

The germline CDR1 and CDR2 sequences are MNHNY and SVGAGI (reference sequence). V was cut by 0 bases and J by 1 base, with 16 bases left in between. The CDR3 totals 18 residues. TCRdb independently ran MiXCR on the reads; one entry per CDR3 protein. The sample has 300,000 to 400,000 distinct CDR3 sequences; 25% to 30% are singletons. The receptor was derived from a human donor in good health (CMV status not recorded). Some clones in this sample may be carry-over from other donors' samples. The sequencing here drew on cultured PBMCs, taken from culture after CMV antigen stimulation. J is TRBJ1-3 and V is TRBV6-6; D is unclear. CDR3 residues: CASSYSIRTRRSGNTIYF. CDR3 DNA sequence: TGTGCCAGCAGTTACTCGATAAGGACTAGGAGATCTGGAAACACCATATATTTT.